A single sample is the source of the 2 T cell receptor beta chains below, sequenced in a study of T cells in pancreatic ductal adenocarcinoma. Method: immunoSEQ multiplex PCR; TCRdb's copy keeps in-frame clones and lacks some. Altogether 97,000 or so clones are present, about 96% being singletons, with the ten largest covering about 3%. Selected pancreatic ductal adenocarcinoma patients had undergone surgery without neoadjuvant therapy. Material for sequencing was PBMCs. These receptors were taken from a human donor with pancreatic ductal adenocarcinoma.

This clone was counted once. The chain is built from TRBV6-4 and TRBJ2-1; 14 nucleotides agree with TRBD2. Germline V gene sequence: CDR1 MRHNA, CDR2 SNTAGT. The J segment lost 0 bases and the V segment lost 3 bases, leaving 1 base of the junction unmatched. The CDR3 is made up of 17 amino acids. The CDR3 sequence: CASSEGTSGSSYNEQFF. CDR3 sequence (DNA): TGTGCCAGCAGTGAGGGGACTAGCGGGAGCTCCTACAATGAGCAGTTCTTC.

The chain couples TRBV7-6 to TRBJ2-7, with 8 bases that match TRBD1. The length of the CDR3 is 15 residues. Looked up from germline, CDR1 is SGHVS and CDR2 is FNYEAQ. The V and J ends lost 1 base and 3 bases, in that order; junction bases with no gene match: 5. The CDR3 nucleotides read TGTGCCAGCAGCTTAGGGACAGGGACGGGCTACGAGCAGTACTTC. It is translated as CASSLGTGTGYEQYF.